The 8 T cell receptor beta chains below all came from one sample that was sequenced in a study of early T cells in non-severe SARS-CoV-2 infection. TCRdb re-derived calls from the 5' RACE reads in MiXCR, one entry per CDR3 protein. The data contain 55,000 to 85,000 distinct CDR3 sequences, roughly an eighth of them singletons. Sequencing was performed on whole blood. These receptor sequences come from an adult who was a healthcare worker with PCR-confirmed SARS-CoV-2 infection or an uninfected control (not recorded which).

The rearrangement uses TRBV2 and TRBJ1-5; no definite D call. Trimming cost V 6 bases and J 5 bases, with 8 bases left between them. This CDR3 region has 12 residues. Germline V gene lookup returns CDR1 SNHLY and CDR2 FYNNEI. The CDR3 sequence: CASRATDQPQHF. As DNA, the CDR3 is TGTGCCAGCAGGGCCACGGATCAGCCCCAGCATTTT.

This clonotype was seen ten or more times. V gene TRBV7-9 combines with J gene TRBJ2-3, with a tentative D call TRBD2 (6 bases). The CDR3 is 15 amino acids. The V end was cut by 1 base, the J end by 6 bases, with 14 bases between. Germline assignment: CDR1 SEHNR and CDR2 FQNEAQ (reference sequence). The CDR3 sequence is CASSLVTGRGDTQYF. The CDR3 bases are TGTGCCAGCAGCTTAGTTACCGGGAGAGGGGATACGCAGTATTTT. The whole variable domain, remainder taken from reference TRBV7-9 and TRBJ2-3, is DTGVSQNPRHKITKRGQNVTFRCDPISEHNRLYWYRQTLGQGPEFLTYFQNEAQLEKSRLLSDRFSAERPKGSFSTLEIQRTEQGDSAMYLCASSLVTGRGDTQYFGPGTRLTVL.

There are a few counts of this clonotype. The junction departs from the called germline gene at one end, perhaps through a read error. V and J are TRBV19 and TRBJ2-1; 10 bases agree with TRBD2. This CDR3 comprises 15 residues. Germline CDR1 LNHDA, CDR2 SQIVND (reference sequence). As DNA, the CDR3 is TGTGCCAGTAATATAGCGGGGGGAACCTACAATGAGCAGTTCTTC. Its translation: CASNIAGGTYNEQFF.

Worth noting for this clonotype: A much larger clonotype is one base distant, so this may be a read error. The rearrangement joins TRBV30 to TRBJ1-6; 7 bases match TRBD1. The CDR3 contains 14 residues. The V gene's germline CDR1 is GTSNPN and CDR2 SVGIG (reference sequence). The CDR3 sequence is CAWSRDRKNSSLHF. CDR3 bases: TGTGCCTGGAGCAGGGACAGAAAAAATTCATCCCTCCACTTT.

Note on this clonotype: A junction boundary mismatches the germline segment, possibly from a read error. CDR3 sequence (DNA): TGTGCCAGCAGCAACAGGGATACGCAGAATTTT. Translated: CASSNRDTQNF. The chain carries TRBV12-3 or TRBV12-4 and TRBJ2-3; possibly TRBD1 for D (6 bases). CDR3 length equals 11 residues.

This clonotype showed up many times. V and J are TRBV18 and TRBJ1-2; tentative D call: TRBD1 (5 bases). The V and J ends lost 6 bases and 4 bases respectively, with 9 bases between them. This CDR3 contains 12 residues. Germline-derived CDR1 and CDR2 are KGHSH and LQKENI. The CDR3, as DNA: TGTGCCAGCTCCGCCGGGACCTATGGCTACACCTTC. This codes for CASSAGTYGYTF. The full variable domain, rest sourced from reference TRBV18 and TRBJ1-2, is NAGVMQNPRHLVRRRGQEARLRCSPMKGHSHVYWYRQLPEEGLKFMVYLQKENIIDESGMPKERFSAEFPKEGPSILRIQQVVRGDSAAYFCASSAGTYGYTFGSGTRLTVV.

This clonotype was seen repeatedly, ten times or more. The chain couples TRBV7-2 to TRBJ1-5; 8 bases are a match to TRBD1. The CDR3 runs to 19 residues. With V trimmed by 0 bases and J by 1 base, 11 bases remained unmatched. Germline values: CDR1 SGHTA, CDR2 FQGNSA. This CDR3 is CASSLAWDYQGASNQPQHF. The CDR3 bases are TGTGCCAGCAGCTTAGCGTGGGATTATCAGGGGGCGAGCAATCAGCCCCAGCATTTT.

Regarding this clonotype: This may be a read error, as it is one base from a much larger clone. The chain is built from TRBV6-5 and TRBJ1-4, with D possibly being TRBD1 (6 bases). The CDR3 is 16 residues long. Germline V gives CDR1 MNHEY, CDR2 SVGAGI. CDR3 protein: CAGSYGTPATNEKLFF. DNA for the CDR3: TGTGCCGGCAGTTACGGGACACCTGCAACTAATGAAAAACTGTTTTTT.